One sample yielded the 26 T cell receptor beta chains listed below, sequenced in a study of OX40 agonist ivuxolimab in advanced cancers. This table comes from immunoSEQ multiplex PCR, and its TCRdb copy is limited to in-frame clones, with some not included. This sample has approximately 91,000 clones, with over 75% found just once. The sequencing used CD4+ or CD8+ T cells sorted from blood, collected in a trial of the OX40 agonist ivuxolimab. The receptor source for this set is an adult with an advanced solid tumor such as melanoma, head and neck, liver or kidney cancer.

J is TRBJ2-5 and V is TRBV6-6; D not resolved. The V end was cut by 5 bases, the J end by 5 bases, with 18 bases between. CDR3 size: 15 residues. Per the germline V gene, CDR1 is MNHNY and CDR2 is SVGAGI (reference sequence). The CDR3 coding sequence is TGTGCCAGCAGTCAACCGCAAGCTGACCGGGAGACCCAGTACTTC. Protein: CASSQPQADRETQYF.

The chain has TRBV11-2 and TRBJ2-3; 8 bases align to TRBD2. This CDR3 has 16 residues. Germline CDR1 and CDR2: SGHAT and FQNNGV. V trimming: 5 bases; J trimming: 2 bases; junction bases outside the gene matches: 9. The CDR3 protein is CASSTKREWVTDTQYF. In nucleotides, the CDR3 is TGTGCCAGCAGCACCAAGCGGGAGTGGGTCACAGATACGCAGTATTTT.

The rearrangement joins TRBV28 to TRBJ1-5, with D perhaps TRBD1 (5 bases). Germline CDR1 and CDR2: MDHEN and SYDVKM. Trimming removed 2 bases at V and 6 bases at J, with 11 bases between. This CDR3 is built from 14 residues. CDR3 DNA: TGTGCCAGCAGTTTAGTTGGGGGGGTTCAGCCCCAGCATTTT. It specifies CASSLVGGVQPQHF. Combining the CDR3 with reference TRBV28 and TRBJ1-5 gives the whole variable domain DVKVTQSSRYLVKRTGEKVFLECVQDMDHENMFWYRQDPGLGLRLIYFSYDVKMKEKGDIPEGYSVSREKKERFSLILESASTNQTSMYLCASSLVGGVQPQHFGDGTRLSIL.

CDR3 protein: CASSLVGASPYEQYV. Here the CDR3 DNA reads TGTGCCAGCAGCTTAGTGGGCGCTTCCCCCTACGAGCAGTACGTC. V is TRBV7-2 and J is TRBJ2-7; D unresolved. V lost 1 base and J 2 bases, leaving 12 bases between the germline ends. The germline V gene encodes CDR1 SGHTA and CDR2 FQGNSA. CDR3 length: 15 amino acids.

Turning to this clone: One end of the junction does not line up with germline, which may come from a read error. The chain combines TRBV6-1 with TRBJ2-7, with no clear D. Germline V gives CDR1 MNHNS, CDR2 SASEGT. This CDR3 has 15 amino acids. DNA of the CDR3: TGTGCCAGCAGGGAAGGAGTGTCGGAGACCTACGAGCAGTACTTC. As protein: CASREGVSETYEQYF.

This chain links TRBV19 with TRBJ2-3; D is ambiguous. Trimming stripped 5 bases from V and 5 bases from J, with 8 bases between. CDR3 length equals 12 residues. The germline gives CDR1 LNHDA, CDR2 SQIVND (reference sequence). The CDR3 bases are TGTGCCAGTAGTCAACAGCGAGATACGCAGTATTTT. It codes for CASSQQRDTQYF.

The chain employs TRBV11-2 and TRBJ2-7, with D possibly being TRBD2 (5 bases). This CDR3 comprises 15 residues. Trimming cost V 5 bases and J 0 bases, with 14 bases left between them. The germline gives CDR1 SGHAT, CDR2 FQNNGV. The CDR3 protein is CASSMDSLRSYEQYV. In DNA form, the CDR3 reads TGTGCCAGCAGCATGGACTCTCTGCGCTCCTACGAGCAGTACGTC.

This sequence joins TRBV30 and TRBJ2-6, with D perhaps matching TRBD2 (7 bases). Germline assignment: CDR1 GTSNPN and CDR2 SVGIG (reference sequence). CDR3 length equals 16 residues. The V gene lost 3 bases and the J gene lost 0 bases, with 12 bases spanning the gap. The CDR3 nucleotides are TGTGCCTGGAGCCCTCGGGGGGCCTCTGGGGCCAACGTCCTGACTTTC. Protein product: CAWSPRGASGANVLTF.

This chain's CDR3 is CASSPTGGTNEKLFF. The CDR3, as DNA: TGTGCCAGCAGCCCTACCGGTGGAACTAATGAAAAACTGTTTTTT. The chain joins TRBV7-3 to TRBJ1-4; D not certain. V shed 5 bases and J shed 1 base, with 11 bases lying between them. The CDR3 spans 15 residues. Germline CDR1 and CDR2: SGHTA and FQGTGA.

The V call is TRBV29-1, the J call TRBJ1-1; 8 nucleotides agree with TRBD1. The CDR3 spans 13 residues. From germline, CDR1 is SQVTM and CDR2 ANQGSEA. V shed 5 bases, J shed 6 bases, and the junction held 8 bases outside the gene matches. The CDR3 reads CSVTAGGPAEAFF. DNA for the CDR3: TGCAGCGTTACCGCAGGGGGCCCGGCTGAAGCTTTCTTT.

The chain recombines TRBV10-1 with TRBJ1-5; D remains ambiguous. The CDR3 runs to 10 residues. Germline CDR1 WNHNN, CDR2 SYGVQD (reference sequence). V was shortened by 5 bases and J by 4 bases, with 0 bases between the two germline ends. The CDR3 sequence is CASSNQPQHF. CDR3 in DNA: TGCGCCAGCAGTAATCAGCCCCAGCATTTT.

This chain connects TRBV25-1 to TRBJ1-6; D unclear. The CDR3 extends over 14 amino acids. The V end lost 2 bases, the J end lost 5 bases, and 7 bases lay between the germline ends. Germline values: CDR1 MGHDK, CDR2 SYGVNS. The CDR3: CASSERTNNSPLHF. CDR3 nucleotide sequence: TGTGCCAGCAGTGAACGGACCAATAATTCACCCCTCCACTTT.

V and J are TRBV2 and TRBJ2-1; D remains ambiguous. There are 12 residues in the CDR3. Germline V gene lookup returns CDR1 SNHLY and CDR2 FYNNEI. Trimming left V 6 bases short and J 7 bases short, with 10 bases between. The CDR3 nucleotides are TGTGCCAGCAGAGAGGTAGTTAATGAGCAGTTCTTC. This sequence encodes CASREVVNEQFF.

This chain joins TRBV19 and TRBJ2-3, with no clear D. Trimming removed 1 base at V and 0 bases at J, with 8 bases between. The CDR3 consists of 15 residues. Germline V lookup: CDR1 LNHDA, CDR2 SQIVND (reference sequence). The CDR3 DNA reads as TGTGCCAGTAGTATAGGTCAGCGCAGCACAGATACGCAGTATTTT. Amino acid sequence: CASSIGQRSTDTQYF.

This clone was counted once. The chain carries TRBV11-3 and TRBJ2-2; tentative D call: TRBD2 (6 bases). The CDR3 extends over 18 amino acids. Germline CDR1 and CDR2: SGHNT and YENEEA. Trimming took off 0 bases at V and 2 bases at J, with 16 bases between the two ends. CDR3 sequence reads: CASSLDPRGIRNTGELFF. In DNA form, the CDR3 reads TGTGCCAGCAGCTTAGATCCACGGGGGATTCGAAACACCGGGGAGCTGTTTTTT. Based on the CDR3 plus reference TRBV11-3 and TRBJ2-2, the full variable domain is EAGVVQSPRYKIIEKKQPVAFWCNPISGHNTLYWYLQNLGQGPELLIRYENEEAVDDSQLPKDRFSAERLKGVDSTLKIQPAELGDSAVYLCASSLDPRGIRNTGELFFGEGSRLTVL.

The rearrangement links TRBV7-2 to TRBJ2-1; 9 positions agree with TRBD2. The CDR3 consists of 13 residues. J lost 12 bases, V lost 5 bases, and 8 bases had no gene match. CDR1 and CDR2 (germline): SGHTA, FQGNSA. DNA for the CDR3: TGTGCCAGCAGCCTCGATTTTAGCGGGGGGCAGTTCTTC. Translation gives CASSLDFSGGQFF.

To note about this clone: The same CDR3 is also encoded by other DNA sequences in this sample. CDR3 sequence (DNA): TGTGCCAGCAGCGTAGTTAGTGGCAATGAGCAGTTCTTC. Translated, it gives CASSVVSGNEQFF. This chain connects TRBV9 to TRBJ2-1; D uncertain. V shed 0 bases and J shed 6 bases, with 7 bases lying between them. CDR1 and CDR2 (germline): SGDLS, YYNGEE. The CDR3 loop spans 13 amino acids.

V usage is TRBV10-3 and J usage is TRBJ2-3; 11 nucleotides line up with TRBD2. V trimming: 4 bases; J trimming: 0 bases; junction bases outside the gene matches: 9. From germline, CDR1 is ENHRY and CDR2 SYGVKD. The CDR3 runs to 18 residues. The CDR3 here is CAISGASGRTESTDTQYF. CDR3 in DNA: TGTGCCATCAGTGGTGCTAGCGGGAGGACCGAGAGCACAGATACGCAGTATTTT.

The chain employs TRBV2 and TRBJ2-2, with 9 bases matching TRBD1. The ends lost 6 bases at V and 5 bases at J; junction bases unmatched: 4. This CDR3 has 14 amino acids. Germline CDR1 reads SNHLY; CDR2 reads FYNNEI. The chain's CDR3 is CASSLGQGTGELFF. The CDR3 DNA follows: TGTGCCAGCAGCCTAGGACAGGGGACCGGGGAGCTGTTTTTT.

The V call is TRBV30, the J call TRBJ1-3; no firm D call. Germline lookup yields CDR1 GTSNPN and CDR2 SVGIG (reference sequence). This CDR3 is 13 amino acids long. The germline V and J ends were trimmed by 2 bases and 4 bases, with 9 bases remaining between them. CDR3 residues: CAWSIVGGNTIYF. For the CDR3, the DNA is TGTGCCTGGAGTATCGTGGGGGGAAACACCATATATTTT.

This clone is a singleton in its sample. The chain is built from TRBV6-1 and TRBJ1-2, with 9 bases that match TRBD1. The CDR3 contains 14 residues. Trimming took 2 bases from V and 5 from J; bases not matched to a gene: 3. CDR1 is MNHNS, CDR2 SASEGT, per germline. CDR3 protein: CASSETGGVYGYTF. The CDR3, as DNA: TGTGCCAGCAGTGAAACAGGGGGCGTTTATGGCTACACCTTC.

This clone is a singleton in its sample. The chain combines TRBV7-6 with TRBJ2-6; D unresolved. CDR3 length: 15 residues. The V end lost 5 bases, the J end lost 0 bases, and 8 bases lay between the germline ends. Germline V gene data show CDR1 as SGHVS and CDR2 as FNYEAQ. CDR3 protein: CASSSYHSGANVLTF. The CDR3 DNA follows: TGTGCCAGCAGCAGCTACCACTCTGGGGCCAACGTCCTGACTTTC.

This clone was recorded only once. The chain couples TRBV10-3 to TRBJ1-1; 7 nucleotides line up with TRBD1. Germline V gene lookup returns CDR1 ENHRY and CDR2 SYGVKD. The V gene end was trimmed by 8 bases and the J gene end by 5 bases; junction bases not matched to a gene: 8. The length of the CDR3 is 13 residues. In DNA form, the CDR3 reads TGTGCCATCGGGAACAACAGGGGAACTGAAGCTTTCTTT. Amino acids: CAIGNNRGTEAFF.

The chain uses TRBV30 and TRBJ2-1; 15 bases are shared with TRBD2. Germline V lookup: CDR1 GTSNPN, CDR2 SVGIG (reference sequence). The CDR3 length is 19 residues. Unmatched junction bases numbered 13, after V lost 2 bases and J lost 5 bases. This chain's CDR3 is CAWSTKIGLAGGRDNEQFF. Written as DNA, the CDR3 is TGTGCCTGGAGTACCAAAATCGGACTAGCGGGAGGGAGGGACAATGAGCAGTTCTTC.

This clone was seen more than once but under ten times. The chain joins TRBV27 to TRBJ2-1, with unresolved D. This CDR3 region has 11 residues. Germline CDR1 MNHEY, CDR2 SMNVEV (reference sequence). Trimming pared 5 bases from V and 4 bases from J, leaving 3 bases between. CDR3 sequence reads: CASSTYNEQFF. The CDR3 coding sequence is TGTGCCAGCAGTACATACAATGAGCAGTTCTTC.

This clone was detected once. The CDR3 DNA reads TGTGCCAGCAGCGTAGCTGGACGTCGGGGGGCCGGGGAGACCCAGTACTTC. Translated, it gives CASSVAGRRGAGETQYF. The chain carries TRBV9 and TRBJ2-5; weak D call: TRBD2 (7 bases). CDR3 length: 17 residues. V lost 0 bases to trimming and J lost 5 bases, with 20 bases between them. Germline V gene sequence: CDR1 SGDLS, CDR2 YYNGEE.